These 27 T cell receptor beta chains came from one sample sequenced in a study of blood T cells in healthy people across ages. Primers used in a second PCR of about 6 to 12 cycles were a sample-barcoded 5' primer and a J-beta primer mix. TCRdb used MiXCR to reprocess the 5' RACE reads, holding one entry per CDR3 protein. In the table there are around 870,000 distinct CDR3 sequences, around 30% of which are singletons. Sequencing was carried out using blood. These receptors came from a woman of 80 years or more in good health.

This clonotype has only a few counts. V usage is TRBV6-2 or TRBV6-3 and J usage is TRBJ1-2; D is uncertain. The CDR3 contains 13 residues. Trimming took 6 bases from V and 8 from J, leaving 16 bases between them. The germline V gene has CDR1 MNHEY and CDR2 SVGEGT. CDR3 coding DNA: TGTGCCAGCAGCCCTGACTCAATGGGGGGCTACACCTTC. Its translation: CASSPDSMGGYTF.

This chain uses TRBV7-9 with TRBJ1-1, with D uncertain. Germline CDR1 is SEHNR and CDR2 is FQNEAQ (reference sequence). The V and J ends lost 5 bases and 0 bases respectively, with 13 bases between them. The CDR3 has 15 residues. The DNA for the CDR3 is TGTGCCAGCAGCGCCCCGGGAGTTCTGAACACTGAAGCTTTCTTT. It codes for CASSAPGVLNTEAFF.

This clonotype was seen ten or more times. This chain joins TRBV6-5 and TRBJ1-6, with a weak D call TRBD1 (5 bases). The ends were cut back, 5 bases at V and 9 bases at J, with 11 bases in the middle. Germline values: CDR1 MNHEY, CDR2 SVGAGI. The CDR3 runs 13 residues. In DNA form, the CDR3 reads TGTGCCAGCAGTCTACAGCAGGGTTCACCCCTCCACTTT. Encoded protein: CASSLQQGSPLHF.

The V call is TRBV6-4, the J call TRBJ1-5; unclear D gene. V lost 2 bases to trimming and J lost 2 bases, with 13 bases between them. The germline CDR1 and CDR2 sequences are MRHNA and SNTAGT. The CDR3 has 16 amino acids. CDR3 DNA sequence: TGTGCCAGCAGTGACGCTCGCCGCTCGGGCAATCAGCCCCAGCATTTT. It encodes CASSDARRSGNQPQHF.

This clonotype has only a few counts. The genes are TRBV7-9 and TRBJ1-5; D remains ambiguous. The V gene lost 0 bases and the J gene lost 6 bases, with 3 bases spanning the gap. The length of the CDR3 is 12 residues. CDR1 and CDR2 from the germline V gene are SEHNR and FQNEAQ (reference sequence). CDR3 bases: TGTGCCAGCAGCTTAGCAGCTCAGCCCCAGCATTTT. This codes for CASSLAAQPQHF.

Concerning this clonotype: A much larger clone is a single base away; this may be a read error. V and J are TRBV7-6 and TRBJ2-1; 8 nucleotides align to TRBD2. Germline V gives CDR1 SGHVS, CDR2 FNYEAQ. J gave up 4 bases and V 5 bases, and 7 bases lay outside the gene matches. This CDR3 region has 15 residues. CDR3 sequence (DNA): TGTGCCAGCAGCACTACTAGCGGTCTATACAATGAGCAGTTCTTC. Encoded protein: CASSTTSGLYNEQFF.

This clonotype was seen repeatedly, ten times or more. This rearrangement joins TRBV5-1 to TRBJ1-6, with TRBD1 as a possible D gene (6 bases). Germline V lookup: CDR1 SGHRS, CDR2 YFSETQ. Trimming took off 0 bases at V and 12 bases at J, with 10 bases between the two ends. The CDR3 is 13 amino acids. The CDR3 sequence is CASSLDSTGPLHF. In DNA form, the CDR3 reads TGCGCCAGCAGCTTGGACTCGACAGGACCCCTCCACTTT.

A remark on this clonotype: This may be a read error, as it is one base from a much larger clone. V gene TRBV10-1 combines with J gene TRBJ2-5; 8 bases line up with TRBD1. The CDR3 runs 13 residues. The ends lost 4 bases at V and 5 bases at J; junction bases unmatched: 3. The germline V gene has CDR1 WNHNN and CDR2 SYGVQD (reference sequence). The CDR3 is CASSATGVETQYF. For the CDR3, the DNA is TGCGCCAGCAGTGCGACAGGGGTGGAGACCCAGTACTTC.

The chain carries TRBV5-1 and TRBJ2-2, with 9 bases fitting TRBD1. The junction had 8 bases not matched to a gene; V was cut back by 4 bases and J by 7 bases. Looked up from germline, CDR1 is SGHRS and CDR2 is YFSETQ. The CDR3 spans 15 residues. The DNA of the CDR3 is TGCGCCAGCAGCCTAACAGGGGGCCAGGTCGGGGAGCTGTTTTTT. It specifies CASSLTGGQVGELFF.

The rearrangement links TRBV28 to TRBJ2-7; D is ambiguous. The CDR3 totals 11 residues. Germline CDR1 is MDHEN and CDR2 is SYDVKM. The V and J ends lost 6 bases and 5 bases respectively, with 8 bases between them. CDR3 sequence reads: CASRQLNEQYF. The CDR3 DNA is TGTGCCAGCAGGCAACTTAACGAGCAGTACTTC.

V is TRBV27 and J is TRBJ1-5, with a weak D call TRBD1 (6 bases). The CDR3 has 14 residues. Trimming left V 2 bases short and J 5 bases short, with 10 bases between. CDR1 MNHEY and CDR2 SMNVEV come from the germline V gene (reference sequence). The CDR3: CASSLGRGYQPQHF. The CDR3 DNA reads as TGTGCCAGCAGTTTAGGCAGGGGATATCAGCCCCAGCATTTT.

This clonotype was counted ten times or more. V is TRBV7-9 and J is TRBJ2-1; the match to TRBD1 covers 7 bases. The germline V gene encodes CDR1 SEHNR and CDR2 FQNEAQ (reference sequence). The CDR3 has 15 amino acids. The junction had 12 bases not matched to a gene; V was cut back by 5 bases and J by 8 bases. The CDR3 bases are TGTGCCAGCAGCCAGCGGACAGGCCCGTGGGATGAGCAGTTCTTC. Protein sequence: CASSQRTGPWDEQFF.

CDR3 coding DNA: TGTGCCAGCAGCTTGGGAGGACCACTAGCGGTAAATGAGCAGTTCTTC. Translated, it gives CASSLGGPLAVNEQFF. The chain combines TRBV5-6 with TRBJ2-1, with 8 bases that match TRBD2. The CDR3 loop spans 16 amino acids. Losses at the gene ends were 0 bases for V and 7 bases for J; bases not matched to a gene: 9. Germline values: CDR1 SGHDT, CDR2 YYEEEE.

On this clonotype itself: A much larger clone differs by one base, so this may be a read error. V and J are TRBV11-2 and TRBJ2-1; TRBD2 agrees at 9 bases. Germline loops: CDR1 SGHAT, CDR2 FQNNGV. This CDR3 contains 14 residues. The junction had 6 bases not matched to a gene; V was cut back by 8 bases and J by 4 bases. CDR3 amino acids: CASVRTSAYNEQFF. The CDR3 DNA reads TGTGCCAGCGTACGGACTAGCGCTTACAATGAGCAGTTCTTC. The complete variable domain, with remaining parts taken from reference TRBV11-2 and TRBJ2-1, reads EAGVAQSPRYKIIEKRQSVAFWCNPISGHATLYWYQQILGQGPKLLIQFQNNGVVDDSQLPKDRFSAERLKGVDSTLKIQPAKLEDSAVYLCASVRTSAYNEQFFGPGTRLTVL.

The table lists this clonotype with a few counts. The gene calls are TRBV5-1 and TRBJ2-4, with D uncertain. V was shortened by 0 bases and J by 13 bases, with 14 bases between the two germline ends. The CDR3 totals 13 residues. The germline V gene has CDR1 SGHRS and CDR2 YFSETQ. CDR3 sequence (DNA): TGCGCCAGCAGCTTGGCCGTATCGGAAGAGCAGTACTTC. Its translation: CASSLAVSEEQYF.

In its sample, this clonotype was seen many times. This sequence joins TRBV4-3 and TRBJ1-2, with D tentatively TRBD1 (5 bases). Germline CDR1 LGHNA, CDR2 YSLEER. CDR3 size: 14 residues. Trimming took 0 bases from V and 5 from J, leaving 10 bases between them. The CDR3 is CASSQDRGEYGYTF. DNA of the CDR3: TGCGCCAGCAGCCAAGATAGAGGGGAGTATGGCTACACCTTC.

This clonotype has at least ten counts. The genes are TRBV11-2 and TRBJ2-6, with D uncertain. The V gene's germline CDR1 is SGHAT and CDR2 FQNNGV. With 8 bases removed from V and 1 base from J, the gap between germline ends came to 6 bases. There are 13 residues in the CDR3. CDR3 bases: TGTGCCAGCGTAGGGTCTGGGGCCAACGTCCTGACTTTC. Its protein product is CASVGSGANVLTF. Looking up the rest from reference TRBV11-2 and TRBJ2-6 gives the full variable domain: EAGVAQSPRYKIIEKRQSVAFWCNPISGHATLYWYQQILGQGPKLLIQFQNNGVVDDSQLPKDRFSAERLKGVDSTLKIQPAKLEDSAVYLCASVGSGANVLTFGAGSRLTVL.

This clonotype was seen at least ten times. The CDR3 bases are TGTGCCAGCAGCTTTCCCGGGACAGGGGACGGGGCCAACGTCCTGACTTTC. Amino acids: CASSFPGTGDGANVLTF. V usage is TRBV11-2 and J usage is TRBJ2-6; 10 nucleotides align to TRBD1. The germline V gene has CDR1 SGHAT and CDR2 FQNNGV. This CDR3 region has 17 residues. Losses at the gene ends were 3 bases for V and 4 bases for J; bases not matched to a gene: 6.

A note on this clonotype: This clone may be a read error of a much larger clone one base away. The gene calls are TRBV5-1 and TRBJ2-3; D unresolved. CDR1 is SGHRS, CDR2 YFSETQ, per germline. The V gene lost 0 bases and the J gene lost 0 bases, with 5 bases spanning the gap. The CDR3 has 14 residues. CDR3 sequence (DNA): TGCGCCAGCAGCTTGGCTGAGAGCACAGATACGCAGTATTTT. This encodes CASSLAESTDTQYF.

This clonotype was detected many times. The chain recombines TRBV7-9 with TRBJ2-2, with 10 bases fitting TRBD2. Trimming at V came to 1 base and at J to 0 bases, leaving 2 bases not matched to a gene. The CDR3 length is 17 residues. Germline CDR1 and CDR2: SEHNR and FQNEAQ (reference sequence). CDR3 sequence: CASSLGLAGANTGELFF. The CDR3 DNA reads TGTGCCAGCAGCTTAGGCCTAGCGGGGGCGAACACCGGGGAGCTGTTTTTT.

This clonotype has ten or more counts. V gene TRBV9 combines with J gene TRBJ1-2; 10 bases are a match to TRBD1. The CDR3 is 13 amino acids. With 3 bases clipped from V and 8 bases from J, the junction kept 4 bases outside the gene matches. Per the germline V gene, CDR1 is SGDLS and CDR2 is YYNGEE. The CDR3 sequence: CASSAGTGDGYTF. The CDR3 coding sequence is TGTGCCAGCAGCGCAGGGACAGGGGACGGCTACACCTTC.

This chain connects TRBV19 to TRBJ2-1; 9 nucleotides line up with TRBD2. Germline V gives CDR1 LNHDA, CDR2 SQIVND (reference sequence). With 3 bases clipped from V and 1 base from J, the junction kept 4 bases outside the gene matches. This CDR3 has 16 residues. The CDR3 DNA follows: TGTGCCAGTAGTATGGGGACTAGCAAGTCCTACAATGAGCAGTTCTTC. It translates to CASSMGTSKSYNEQFF.

This chain joins TRBV20-1 and TRBJ2-7, with a weak D call TRBD2 (6 bases). The CDR3 is 12 amino acids. With 5 bases removed from V and 9 bases from J, the gap between germline ends came to 17 bases. Per the germline V gene, CDR1 is DFQATT and CDR2 is SNEGSKA (reference sequence). The CDR3, as DNA: TGCAGTGCTCGCGGGACCCTTACGGGGCAGTACTTC. As protein: CSARGTLTGQYF.

This clonotype was observed many times. This chain links TRBV9 with TRBJ2-3; the match to TRBD2 covers 11 bases. V lost 1 base, J lost 0 bases, and 10 bases stayed unmatched. The CDR3 is made up of 19 amino acids. Germline V CDR1 and CDR2: SGDLS, YYNGEE. The CDR3 DNA is TGTGCCAGCAGCGTAAAACCTAGCGGGGGGCTTTTTAGCACAGATACGCAGTATTTT. Translating it yields CASSVKPSGGLFSTDTQYF.

In its sample, this clonotype was seen many times. The chain has TRBV2 and TRBJ2-7, with a weak D call TRBD1 (5 bases). The CDR3 has 15 residues. Germline lookup yields CDR1 SNHLY and CDR2 FYNNEI. The V end lost 0 bases, the J end lost 3 bases, and 12 bases lay between the germline ends. The CDR3 DNA reads TGTGCCAGCAGTGAAGCGCAACAGGTTAGCTACGAGCAGTACTTC. It is translated as CASSEAQQVSYEQYF.

This clonotype was counted ten times or more. The chain links TRBV4-3 to TRBJ1-1, with no clear D. Germline lookup yields CDR1 LGHNA and CDR2 YSLEER. The CDR3 is 13 amino acids. Trimming took 1 base from V and 11 from J, leaving 14 bases between them. The CDR3 loop reads CASSQGIFGLAFF. CDR3 bases: TGCGCCAGCAGCCAAGGAATTTTTGGGTTGGCTTTCTTT.

The genes are TRBV11-2 and TRBJ1-3, with a weak D call TRBD1 (5 bases). V was trimmed by 4 bases and J by 1 base, leaving 8 bases between them. The CDR3 totals 14 residues. CDR1 is SGHAT and CDR2 is FQNNGV in the germline V gene. The CDR3 bases are TGTGCCAGCAGCTCTCAGGGATCTGGAAACACCATATATTTT. This encodes CASSSQGSGNTIYF.